The 17 T cell receptor beta chains in this list originate from one sample, sequenced in a study of cytomegalovirus exposure and HLA in healthy donors. PCR employed 60 Vbeta and 13 Jbeta primers. Some clones are missing from TCRdb's copy, which holds only in-frame ones; the method was immunoSEQ multiplex PCR. The repertoire holds approximately 90,000 clones, with about 80% as singletons. Sequencing input: PBMCs. Source of these receptors: a male donor in good health and CMV-seronegative.

The rearrangement joins TRBV5-1 to TRBJ1-1, with D perhaps TRBD1 (5 bases). In germline, CDR1 is SGHRS, CDR2 YFSETQ. The V end was cut by 5 bases, the J end by 3 bases, with 14 bases between. CDR3 length: 14 amino acids. CDR3 in amino acids: CASRMAGMDTEAFF. CDR3 in DNA: TGCGCCAGCAGAATGGCAGGGATGGACACTGAAGCTTTCTTT.

V gene TRBV7-6 combines with J gene TRBJ1-2; 10 bases map to TRBD1. This CDR3 is built from 15 residues. V lost 4 bases and J lost 7; bases outside the gene matches: 9. CDR1 and CDR2 (germline): SGHVS, FNYEAQ. The CDR3 sequence is CASSSSGQGSRGYTF. The CDR3 DNA reads as TGTGCCAGCAGCTCCTCGGGACAGGGGAGTCGTGGCTACACCTTC.

This sequence joins TRBV2 and TRBJ2-7; D not certain. Trimming stripped 7 bases from V and 4 bases from J, with 14 bases between. The CDR3 sequence is 13 residues long. CDR1 is SNHLY, CDR2 FYNNEI, per germline. CDR3 protein: CASNRKAGYEQYF. The CDR3 DNA is TGTGCCAGCAACAGAAAAGCCGGATACGAGCAGTACTTC.

The chain uses TRBV28 and TRBJ2-1, with D tentatively TRBD2 (5 bases). Germline V gene sequence: CDR1 MDHEN, CDR2 SYDVKM. The length of the CDR3 is 18 residues. V lost 4 bases to trimming and J lost 2 bases, with 21 bases between them. CDR3 sequence (DNA): TGTGCCAGCAGTTCTTTGACTATCCCCCTTAGTACCTACAATGAGCAGTTCTTC. Amino acid sequence: CASSSLTIPLSTYNEQFF.

The V gene is TRBV11-3, the J gene TRBJ2-5; TRBD1 might be the D (5 bases). Deletions cut 1 base from V and 5 bases from J, with 14 bases between. In germline, CDR1 is SGHNT, CDR2 YENEEA. The CDR3 sequence is 15 residues long. DNA of the CDR3: TGTGCCAGCAGCTTAGGCCTAGGGGCGGCGGAGACCCAGTACTTC. Protein: CASSLGLGAAETQYF.

V is TRBV7-2 and J is TRBJ1-2; TRBD1 might be the D (6 bases). This CDR3 has 14 residues. Germline assignment: CDR1 SGHTA and CDR2 FQGNSA. Deletions cut 5 bases from V and 8 bases from J, with 18 bases between. CDR3 sequence: CASSDFQGIGGYTF. The CDR3, as DNA: TGTGCCAGCAGCGACTTTCAGGGGATCGGGGGCTACACCTTC.

The chain recombines TRBV2 with TRBJ2-4; 11 bases are a match to TRBD2. The V segment lost 4 bases and the J segment 14 bases; nucleotides outside the gene matches: 4. Germline V gene sequence: CDR1 SNHLY, CDR2 FYNNEI. This CDR3 comprises 12 residues. The CDR3 DNA sequence: TGTGCCAGCAGTGGGGGACTAGCGGCAAAGTACTTC. Its translation: CASSGGLAAKYF. Drawing the rest from reference TRBV2 and TRBJ2-4, the complete variable domain is EPEVTQTPSHQVTQMGQEVILRCVPISNHLYFYWYRQILGQKVEFLVSFYNNEISEKSEIFDDQFSVERPDGSNFTLKIRSTKLEDSAMYFCASSGGLAAKYFGAGTRLSVL.

This chain joins TRBV9 and TRBJ2-5; D perhaps matches TRBD1 (5 bases). V lost 0 bases and J 3 bases, leaving 9 bases between the germline ends. The CDR3 sequence is 14 residues long. Germline V gives CDR1 SGDLS, CDR2 YYNGEE. The DNA for the CDR3 is TGTGCCAGCAGCGTAGGGGTCAGGGAAGAGACCCAGTACTTC. This translates into CASSVGVREETQYF.

The V gene is TRBV28, the J gene TRBJ2-1; the match to TRBD2 covers 7 bases. Germline CDR1 reads MDHEN; CDR2 reads SYDVKM. This CDR3 region has 15 residues. The trim removed 5 bases at V and 14 bases at J, leaving 18 bases unmatched. The CDR3 DNA is TGTGCCAGCAGTCTTCGGGCCTCCGGGACTAAGATAAAGTTCTTC. Its protein product is CASSLRASGTKIKFF.

The chain joins TRBV27 to TRBJ2-2, with D possibly being TRBD2 (5 bases). The CDR3 extends over 14 amino acids. Trimming pared 6 bases from V and 4 bases from J, leaving 12 bases between. Germline V gene data show CDR1 as MNHEY and CDR2 as SMNVEV (reference sequence). The chain's CDR3 is CASSSYGLTGELFF. Here the CDR3 DNA reads TGTGCCAGCAGCTCATATGGACTCACCGGGGAGCTGTTTTTT.

This clone was seen only a few times. The rearrangement uses TRBV18 and TRBJ2-7, with a tentative D call TRBD1 (6 bases). V was cut by 6 bases and J by 2 bases, with 17 bases left in between. CDR3 length: 15 residues. In germline, CDR1 is KGHSH, CDR2 LQKENI. The CDR3 loop reads CASSPDRTRTYEQYF. The DNA for the CDR3 is TGTGCCAGCTCCCCCGACAGGACAAGAACCTACGAGCAGTACTTC.

The chain couples TRBV4-3 to TRBJ2-5, with D perhaps TRBD2 (5 bases). V gave up 1 base and J gave up 11 bases, with 17 bases separating them. Germline CDR1 is LGHNA and CDR2 is YSLEER. The CDR3 extends over 14 amino acids. CDR3 amino acids: CASSQGEGKREQYF. The DNA for the CDR3 is TGCGCCAGCAGCCAAGGAGAAGGGAAGAGGGAGCAGTACTTC.

J is TRBJ1-6 and V is TRBV6-5; 7 bases fit TRBD1. The CDR3 loop spans 15 amino acids. The germline V gene has CDR1 MNHEY and CDR2 SVGAGI. The J segment lost 3 bases and the V segment lost 6 bases, leaving 5 bases of the junction unmatched. This chain's CDR3 is CASRRDSGYNSPLHF. The CDR3 DNA is TGTGCCAGCAGACGGGACAGCGGCTATAATTCACCCCTCCACTTT.

The chain uses TRBV7-8 and TRBJ2-7, with D maybe TRBD2 (5 bases). The CDR3 covers 18 residues. V shed 3 bases and J shed 4 bases, with 25 bases lying between them. The germline V gene has CDR1 SGHVS and CDR2 FQNEAQ. The CDR3: CASSFGISSDFTAYEQYF. Written as DNA, the CDR3 is TGTGCCAGCAGCTTCGGTATTTCCTCGGACTTCACGGCGTACGAGCAGTACTTC.

This chain joins TRBV18 and TRBJ2-5, with D unresolved. Germline CDR1 reads KGHSH; CDR2 reads LQKENI. The V gene lost 2 bases and the J gene lost 5 bases, with 12 bases spanning the gap. The CDR3 extends over 14 amino acids. For the CDR3, the DNA is TGTGCCAGCTCACCAACTGCTGGAGTTGAGACCCAGTACTTC. Its translation: CASSPTAGVETQYF.

The chain couples TRBV29-1 to TRBJ2-3; possibly TRBD2 for D (5 bases). The germline V gene has CDR1 SQVTM and CDR2 ANQGSEA. The CDR3 covers 11 residues. Trimming shortened V by 7 bases and J by 5 bases, and 10 bases separated the two germline ends. Here the CDR3 reads CSAEEQDTQYF. The CDR3 coding sequence is TGCAGCGCGGAGGAGCAAGATACGCAGTATTTT.

The rearrangement joins TRBV9 to TRBJ2-1; 8 nucleotides agree with TRBD2. Germline CDR1 SGDLS, CDR2 YYNGEE. The CDR3 covers 15 residues. Trimming cost V 3 bases and J 3 bases; bases outside gene matches: 5. The chain's CDR3 is CASSARLAIYNEQFF. The CDR3, as DNA: TGTGCCAGCAGCGCTAGACTAGCGATCTACAATGAGCAGTTCTTC.